This TCR beta chain was found in a study of tumor and adjacent non-tumor tissue in lung cancer. The germline V gene encodes CDR1 SQVTM and CDR2 ANQGSEA. The length of the CDR3 is 12 residues. In regard to this clonotype: Its antigen remains unknown. The conserved closing phenylalanine or tryptophan is absent in this CDR3, likely reflecting a read error.

Study-wide points: Top 100 clones took a larger repertoire share in normal lung. TCR diversity was significantly greater in tumor than normal lung tissue.

TCRbeta libraries were built with three rounds of nested PCR, modified from ARM-PCR. TCRdb ran MiXCR on the multiplex PCR reads and lists one entry per CDR3 protein. The sample includes under 250,000 distinct CDR3 sequences, less than 80% of them seen just once. RNA was extracted from bulk tissue without any cell sorting. This sequence was found in a man aged 55 to 69 with non-small cell lung cancer. The chain combines TRBV29-1 with TRBJ2-7, with 7 nucleotides matching TRBD2. The sample was lung tumor tissue. The CDR3 DNA is TGCAACGTTAGGGAGGGCATCTACGAGCAGTACTTA. It yields the protein CNVREGIYEQYL.